The 17 T cell receptor beta chains below all came from one sample that was sequenced in a study of blood T cell repertoires in COVID-19. The protocol was immunoSEQ multiplex PCR, while the TCRdb copy is restricted to in-frame clones and leaves out a portion. Counted here are 45,000 to 55,000 clones, roughly 79% occurring once; the ten biggest clones make up 14% to 15%. The sequenced material came from peripheral blood. The receptors were sampled from a human donor with active or convalescent COVID-19. The donor label of this sample is uncertain.

This chain uses TRBV7-3 with TRBJ2-3; 8 positions agree with TRBD1. Germline values: CDR1 SGHTA, CDR2 FQGTGA. With V trimmed by 5 bases and J by 2 bases, 6 bases remained unmatched. The CDR3 covers 15 residues. CDR3 sequence reads: CASSPRGRDTDTQYF. Here the CDR3 DNA reads TGTGCCAGCAGCCCCAGGGGGCGCGACACAGATACGCAGTATTTT. Based on the CDR3 plus reference TRBV7-3 and TRBJ2-3, the full variable domain is GAGVSQTPSNKVTEKGKYVELRCDPISGHTALYWYRQSLGQGPEFLIYFQGTGAADDSGLPNDRFFAVRPEGSVSTLKIQRTERGDSAVYLCASSPRGRDTDTQYFGPGTRLTVL.

The table lists this clone with a count of one. This chain connects TRBV29-1 to TRBJ1-2; D is uncertain. Trimming took 0 bases from V and 8 from J, leaving 10 bases between them. Germline V gene sequence: CDR1 SQVTM, CDR2 ANQGSEA. This CDR3 comprises 12 residues. DNA of the CDR3: TGCAGCGTTGAAGAGGGGAGAGAGGGCTACACCTTC. This translates into CSVEEGREGYTF.

This chain connects TRBV6-2 or TRBV6-3 to TRBJ2-2, with TRBD2 matching 10 bases. The germline gives CDR1 MNHEY, CDR2 SVGEGT. CDR3 size: 15 residues. The J segment lost 4 bases and the V segment lost 4 bases, leaving 3 bases of the junction unmatched. The CDR3: CASSWTSGGTGELFF. Written as DNA, the CDR3 is TGTGCCAGCAGTTGGACTAGCGGAGGCACCGGGGAGCTGTTTTTT.

The rearrangement joins TRBV4-3 to TRBJ2-1; D may be TRBD1 (6 bases). This CDR3 has 15 amino acids. Trimming took off 0 bases at V and 4 bases at J, with 10 bases between the two ends. Germline V gene lookup returns CDR1 LGHNA and CDR2 YSLEER. The CDR3 region is CASSQEGAGYNEQFF. For the CDR3, the DNA is TGCGCCAGCAGCCAAGAGGGGGCCGGTTACAATGAGCAGTTCTTC.

The chain couples TRBV6-1 to TRBJ2-7, with D perhaps matching TRBD1 (6 bases). The CDR3 covers 15 residues. Germline CDR1 reads MNHNS; CDR2 reads SASEGT. V was pared by 3 bases and J by 2 bases, with 14 bases between. CDR3 DNA sequence: TGTGCCAGCAGTGACCTACAGGGTGGGACCTACGAGCAGTACTTC. This gives the protein CASSDLQGGTYEQYF.

V usage is TRBV27 and J usage is TRBJ1-5; D is unclear. Germline loops: CDR1 MNHEY, CDR2 SMNVEV (reference sequence). The V gene lost 2 bases and the J gene lost 3 bases, with 11 bases spanning the gap. This CDR3 spans 15 amino acids. The CDR3 nucleotides read TGTGCCAGCAGTTTAAGCGGGCGCCTCAATCAGCCCCAGCATTTT. Protein sequence: CASSLSGRLNQPQHF.

In DNA, the CDR3 is TGTGCCAGTAGCGCCGGGACTAGCGGCACAGATACGCAGTATTTT. Protein product: CASSAGTSGTDTQYF. This chain connects TRBV19 to TRBJ2-3, with 10 bases lining up with TRBD2. The CDR3 is made up of 15 amino acids. CDR1 is LNHDA and CDR2 is SQIVND in the germline V gene (reference sequence). V lost 6 bases, J lost 1 base, and 4 bases stayed unmatched. Variable domain in full (rest from reference TRBV19 and TRBJ2-3): DGGITQSPKYLFRKEGQNVTLSCEQNLNHDAMYWYRQDPGQGLRLIYYSQIVNDFQKGDIAEGYSVSREKKESFPLTVTSAQKNPTAFYLCASSAGTSGTDTQYFGPGTRLTVL.

The chain carries TRBV5-1 and TRBJ2-2; 7 nucleotides agree with TRBD1. The CDR3 length is 16 residues. After removal of 4 bases from V and 5 bases from J, the junction contained 11 bases not matched to a gene. Germline-derived CDR1 and CDR2 are SGHRS and YFSETQ. The CDR3 nucleotides read TGCGCCAGCAGCCTCAGGACGGGACAGTTAACCGGGGAGCTGTTTTTT. Protein product: CASSLRTGQLTGELFF.

The genes are TRBV7-3 and TRBJ2-3, with TRBD2 matching over 13 bases. The length of the CDR3 is 16 residues. Germline CDR1 is SGHTA and CDR2 is FQGTGA. V was pared by 4 bases and J by 6 bases, with 7 bases of the junction left unmatched. CDR3 in DNA: TGTGCCAGCAGCTACGGGACTAGCGGGACGGGTGATACGCAGTATTTT. Its translation is CASSYGTSGTGDTQYF.

The chain is built from TRBV19 and TRBJ1-4; D is perhaps TRBD1 (5 bases). Per the germline V gene, CDR1 is LNHDA and CDR2 is SQIVND (reference sequence). V was shortened by 6 bases and J by 7 bases, with 15 bases between the two germline ends. The length of the CDR3 is 14 residues. CDR3 coding DNA: TGTGCCAGTAGCCTCAGGGAGGGTAGTGAAAAACTGTTTTTT. Protein product: CASSLREGSEKLFF.

The J gene is TRBJ2-7, the V gene TRBV5-4, with 7 nucleotides matching TRBD2. CDR1 and CDR2 (germline): SGHNT, YYREEE (reference sequence). The V segment lost 5 bases and the J segment 0 bases; nucleotides outside the gene matches: 11. CDR3 size: 16 residues. The CDR3 here is CASRGQGAGISYEQYF. CDR3 nucleotides: TGTGCCAGCAGGGGGCAAGGAGCGGGAATCTCCTACGAGCAGTACTTC.

The V call is TRBV6-5, the J call TRBJ2-1; 9 bases map to TRBD2. After removal of 6 bases from V and 4 bases from J, the junction contained 7 bases not matched to a gene. Germline V lookup: CDR1 MNHEY, CDR2 SVGAGI. The CDR3 loop spans 15 amino acids. CDR3 in DNA: TGTGCCAGCAGCCTGCGGGAGGGCCCTTACAATGAGCAGTTCTTC. Translated, it gives CASSLREGPYNEQFF.

This clone was observed once. The chain joins TRBV11-2 to TRBJ1-2, with D uncertain. Germline CDR1 is SGHAT and CDR2 is FQNNGV. CDR3 length: 15 amino acids. Deletions cut 1 base from V and 8 bases from J, with 17 bases between. The CDR3 bases are TGTGCCAGCAGCTTAGCTTCCTGGGAGGGTGGAGGCTACACCTTC. It codes for CASSLASWEGGGYTF. The full variable domain, its missing parts supplied by reference TRBV11-2 and TRBJ1-2, is EAGVAQSPRYKIIEKRQSVAFWCNPISGHATLYWYQQILGQGPKLLIQFQNNGVVDDSQLPKDRFSAERLKGVDSTLKIQPAKLEDSAVYLCASSLASWEGGGYTFGSGTRLTVV.

This clone came up a few times. The J gene is TRBJ1-5, the V gene TRBV5-6, with 10 positions matching TRBD1. V was pared by 1 base and J by 9 bases, with 10 bases of the junction left unmatched. Germline CDR1 and CDR2: SGHDT and YYEEEE. The CDR3 totals 16 residues. As DNA, the CDR3 is TGTGCCAGCAGCTTGTGGGGACAGGGGTATAGACGGCCCCAGCATTTT. Amino acids: CASSLWGQGYRRPQHF.

This CDR3 reads CASSFRAVPPQETQYF. DNA of the CDR3: TGTGCCAGCAGCTTCCGAGCGGTACCCCCCCAAGAGACCCAGTACTTC. The chain joins TRBV7-3 to TRBJ2-5; maybe TRBD2 (5 bases). The germline gives CDR1 SGHTA, CDR2 FQGTGA. The CDR3 is 16 residues long. Trimming removed 3 bases at V and 1 base at J, with 15 bases between.

This clone appeared once. The V and J genes are TRBV28 and TRBJ1-5, with D possibly being TRBD1 (5 bases). The CDR3 runs 15 residues. CDR1 is MDHEN, CDR2 SYDVKM, per germline. Trimming removed 10 bases from V and 4 bases from J, with 20 bases in between. CDR3 nucleotide sequence: TGTGCCACCATTGGGGCCATTATGGGGAATCAGCCCCAGCATTTT. This codes for CATIGAIMGNQPQHF.

This rearrangement joins TRBV5-6 to TRBJ1-4; D gene ambiguous. Trimming stripped 2 bases from V and 7 bases from J, with 12 bases between. The CDR3 sequence is 14 residues long. Per the germline V gene, CDR1 is SGHDT and CDR2 is YYEEEE. In DNA, the CDR3 is TGTGCCAGCAGCTTAGTAGTCGGGAGTGAAAAACTGTTTTTT. Protein sequence: CASSLVVGSEKLFF.